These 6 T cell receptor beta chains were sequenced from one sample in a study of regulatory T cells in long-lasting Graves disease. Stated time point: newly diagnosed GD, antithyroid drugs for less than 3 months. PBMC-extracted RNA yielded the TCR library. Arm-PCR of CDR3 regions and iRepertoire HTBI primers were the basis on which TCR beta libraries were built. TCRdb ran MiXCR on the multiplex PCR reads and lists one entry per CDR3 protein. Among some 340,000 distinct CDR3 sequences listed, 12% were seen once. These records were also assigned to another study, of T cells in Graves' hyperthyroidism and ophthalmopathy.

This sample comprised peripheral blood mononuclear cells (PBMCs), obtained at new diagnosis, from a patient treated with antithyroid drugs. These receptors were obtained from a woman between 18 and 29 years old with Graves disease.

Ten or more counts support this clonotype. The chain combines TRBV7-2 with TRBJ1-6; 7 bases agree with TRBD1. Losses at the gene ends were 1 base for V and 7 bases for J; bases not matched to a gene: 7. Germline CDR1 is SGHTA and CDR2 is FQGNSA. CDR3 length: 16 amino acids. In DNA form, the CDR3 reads TGTGCCAGCAGCTTAGACAGGGGCCTTATAAATTCACCCCTCCACTTT. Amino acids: CASSLDRGLINSPLHF. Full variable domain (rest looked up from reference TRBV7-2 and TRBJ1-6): GAGVSQSPSNKVTEKGKDVELRCDPISGHTALYWYRQSLGQGLEFLIYFQGNSAPDKSGLPSDRFSAERTGGSVSTLTIQRTQQEDSAVYLCASSLDRGLINSPLHFGNGTRLTVT.

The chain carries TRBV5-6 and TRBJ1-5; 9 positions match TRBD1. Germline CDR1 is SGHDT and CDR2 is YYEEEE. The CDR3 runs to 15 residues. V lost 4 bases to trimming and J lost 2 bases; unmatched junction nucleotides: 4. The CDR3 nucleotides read TGTGCCAGCAGCCTCCGGGACAGGGGCAATCAGCCCCAGCATTTT. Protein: CASSLRDRGNQPQHF.

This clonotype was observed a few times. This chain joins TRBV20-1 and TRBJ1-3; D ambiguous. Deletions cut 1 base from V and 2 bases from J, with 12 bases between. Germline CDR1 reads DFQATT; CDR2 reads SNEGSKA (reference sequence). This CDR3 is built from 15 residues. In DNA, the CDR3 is TGCAGTGCTAGAGTTGTGGGATCCACTGGAAACACCATATATTTT. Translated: CSARVVGSTGNTIYF.

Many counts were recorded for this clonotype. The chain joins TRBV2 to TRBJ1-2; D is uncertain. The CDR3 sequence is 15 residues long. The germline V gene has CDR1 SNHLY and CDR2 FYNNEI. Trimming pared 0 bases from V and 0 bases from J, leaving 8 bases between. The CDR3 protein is CASSEARQPNYGYTF. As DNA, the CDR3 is TGTGCCAGCAGTGAAGCGAGGCAGCCTAACTATGGCTACACCTTC.

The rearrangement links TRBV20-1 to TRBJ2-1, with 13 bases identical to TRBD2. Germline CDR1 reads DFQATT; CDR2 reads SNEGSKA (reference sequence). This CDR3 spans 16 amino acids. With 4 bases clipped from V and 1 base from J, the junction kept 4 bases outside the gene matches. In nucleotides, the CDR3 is TGCAGTGCTAAGGGACTAGCGGGATTGTCCTACAATGAGCAGTTCTTC. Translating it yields CSAKGLAGLSYNEQFF.

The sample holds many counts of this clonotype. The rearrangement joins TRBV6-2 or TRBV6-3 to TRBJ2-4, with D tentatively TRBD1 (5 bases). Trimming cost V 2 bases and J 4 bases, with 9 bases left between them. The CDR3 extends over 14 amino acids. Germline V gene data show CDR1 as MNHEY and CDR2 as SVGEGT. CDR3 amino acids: CASSYGGAKNIQYF. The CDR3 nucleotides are TGTGCCAGCAGTTACGGTGGGGCTAAAAACATTCAGTACTTC.